The clone carrying this T cell receptor beta chain showed up many times. The sample originates from a study of T-cell reconstitution after alpha-beta-depleted transplantation in children. The germline V gene has CDR1 SGHDT and CDR2 YYEEEE. V gave up 2 bases and J gave up 8 bases, with 17 bases separating them. The CDR3 sequence is 15 residues long. Unique molecular identifiers were used to barcode this TCRbeta library. TCRdb used MiXCR to reprocess the PCR reads, holding one entry per CDR3 protein. There are more than 90,000 distinct CDR3 sequences in the sample; approximately 8.4% occur only once, and under 8% lies in the top ten.

The material was PBMCs from the stem cell graft donor, obtained from the stem cell graft. This TCR was sampled from a human donor who donated a stem cell graft to a child with congenital amegakaryocytic thrombocytopenia. This sequence joins TRBV5-6 and TRBJ2-1, with D maybe TRBD1 (6 bases). CDR3 amino acids: CASSFGPRGSHEQFF. CDR3 nucleotides: TGTGCCAGCAGCTTCGGGCCAAGGGGGTCCCATGAGCAGTTCTTC. The full variable domain, rest sourced from reference TRBV5-6 and TRBJ2-1, is DAGVTQSPTHLIKTRGQQVTLRCSPKSGHDTVSWYQQALGQGPQFIFQYYEEEERQRGNFPDRFSGHQFPNYSSELNVNALLLGDSALYLCASSFGPRGSHEQFFGPGTRLTVL.